This TCR beta chain came from a study of read filtering for tumor transcriptome and immune sequencing. In the study overall: Patients were about 18 male and some 15 female, mean age 65.9 years, range about 40 to 85. Overall study results and limits: Sorted CD138-negative bone marrow cells were not purified T cells.

From germline, CDR1 is SGHRS and CDR2 YFSETQ. There are 15 residues in the CDR3. J gave up 6 bases and V 0 bases, and 4 bases lay outside the gene matches. This library used approximately 390 ng RNA and molecular barcoded adaptors spanning alpha/delta and beta/gamma chains. Via MiXCR, TCRdb re-called the reads, giving one row per CDR3 protein. The table has tens of thousands of distinct CDR3 sequences, 15% to 20% seen once. In its sample, this clonotype was seen many times. Its cognate antigen is unknown. The receptor's source is a donor over 35 with multiple myeloma. Specimen: a population of CD138-negative cells sorted from bone marrow. The chain is built from TRBV5-1 and TRBJ2-1; 9 bases map to TRBD2. As DNA, the CDR3 is TGCGCCAGCAGCTTGGTTCTAGCGGGATCCAATGAGCAGTTCTTC. Protein product: CASSLVLAGSNEQFF.